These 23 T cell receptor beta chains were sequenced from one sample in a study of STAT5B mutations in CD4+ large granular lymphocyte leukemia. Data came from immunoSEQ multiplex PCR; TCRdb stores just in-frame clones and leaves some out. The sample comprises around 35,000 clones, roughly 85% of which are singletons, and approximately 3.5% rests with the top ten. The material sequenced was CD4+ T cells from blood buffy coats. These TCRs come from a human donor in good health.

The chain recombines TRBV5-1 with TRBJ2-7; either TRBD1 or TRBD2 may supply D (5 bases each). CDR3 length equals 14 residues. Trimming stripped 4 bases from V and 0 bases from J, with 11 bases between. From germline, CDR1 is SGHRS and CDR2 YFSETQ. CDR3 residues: CASSPGALSYEQYF. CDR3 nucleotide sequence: TGCGCCAGCAGCCCCGGGGCGCTCTCCTACGAGCAGTACTTC.

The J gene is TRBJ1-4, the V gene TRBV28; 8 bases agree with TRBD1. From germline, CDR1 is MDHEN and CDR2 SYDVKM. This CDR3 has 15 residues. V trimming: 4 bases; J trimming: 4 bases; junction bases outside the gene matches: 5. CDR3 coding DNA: TGTGCCAGCAGTTCCTACGGACAGGGTAATGAAAAACTGTTTTTT. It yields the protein CASSSYGQGNEKLFF.

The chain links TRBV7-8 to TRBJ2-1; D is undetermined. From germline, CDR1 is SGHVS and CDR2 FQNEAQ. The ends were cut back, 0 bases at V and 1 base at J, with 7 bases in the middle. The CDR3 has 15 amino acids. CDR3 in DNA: TGTGCCAGCAGCTTAGCGGTGGGTTCCTACAATGAGCAGTTCTTC. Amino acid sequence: CASSLAVGSYNEQFF. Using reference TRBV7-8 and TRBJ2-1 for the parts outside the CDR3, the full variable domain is GAGVSQSPRYKVAKRGQDVALRCDPISGHVSLFWYQQALGQGPEFLTYFQNEAQLDKSGLPSDRFFAERPEGSVSTLKIQRTQQEDSAVYLCASSLAVGSYNEQFFGPGTRLTVL.

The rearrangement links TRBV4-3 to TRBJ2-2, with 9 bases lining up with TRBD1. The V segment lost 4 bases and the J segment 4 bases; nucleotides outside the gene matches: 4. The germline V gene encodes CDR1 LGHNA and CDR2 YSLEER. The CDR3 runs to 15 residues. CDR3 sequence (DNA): TGCGCCAGCAGCCCGGACAGGGGAAGCACCGGGGAGCTGTTTTTT. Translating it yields CASSPDRGSTGELFF.

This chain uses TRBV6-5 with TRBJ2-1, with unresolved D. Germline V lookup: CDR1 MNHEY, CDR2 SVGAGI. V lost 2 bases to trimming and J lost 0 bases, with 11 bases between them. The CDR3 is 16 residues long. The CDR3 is CASSYQVGGSYNEQFF. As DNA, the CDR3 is TGTGCCAGCAGTTACCAAGTTGGCGGCTCCTACAATGAGCAGTTCTTC.

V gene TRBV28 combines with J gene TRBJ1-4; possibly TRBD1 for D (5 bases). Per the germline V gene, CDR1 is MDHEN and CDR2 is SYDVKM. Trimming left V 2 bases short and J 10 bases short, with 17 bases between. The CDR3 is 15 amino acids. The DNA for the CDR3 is TGTGCCAGCAGTTTAGGGGCAGGCGCTGGGGGAAAACTGTTTTTT. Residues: CASSLGAGAGGKLFF.

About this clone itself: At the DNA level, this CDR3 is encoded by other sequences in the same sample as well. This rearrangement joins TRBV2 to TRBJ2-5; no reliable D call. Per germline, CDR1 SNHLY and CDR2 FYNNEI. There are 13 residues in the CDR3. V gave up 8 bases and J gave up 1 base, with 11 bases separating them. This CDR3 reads CASSRGSQETQYF. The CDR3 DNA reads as TGTGCCAGCTCCCGTGGGTCCCAAGAGACCCAGTACTTC.

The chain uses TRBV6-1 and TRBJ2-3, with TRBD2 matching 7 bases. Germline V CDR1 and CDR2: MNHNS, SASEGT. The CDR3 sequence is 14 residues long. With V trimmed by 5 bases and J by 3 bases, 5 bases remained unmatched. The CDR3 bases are TGTGCCAGCAGTACCCCCGGGGGGACAGATACGCAGTATTTT. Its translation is CASSTPGGTDTQYF.

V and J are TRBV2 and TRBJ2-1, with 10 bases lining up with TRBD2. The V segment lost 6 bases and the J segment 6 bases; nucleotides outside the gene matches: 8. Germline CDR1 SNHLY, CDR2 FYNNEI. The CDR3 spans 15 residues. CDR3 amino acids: CASRVSSGSINEQFF. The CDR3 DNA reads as TGTGCCAGCAGGGTCTCTAGCGGGAGTATCAATGAGCAGTTCTTC.

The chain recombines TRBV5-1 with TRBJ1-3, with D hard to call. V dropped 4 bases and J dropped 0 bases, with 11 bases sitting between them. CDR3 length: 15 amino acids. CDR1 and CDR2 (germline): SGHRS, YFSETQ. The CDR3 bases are TGCGCCAGCAGCACGGGCTCCCGCTCTGGAAACACCATATATTTT. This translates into CASSTGSRSGNTIYF.

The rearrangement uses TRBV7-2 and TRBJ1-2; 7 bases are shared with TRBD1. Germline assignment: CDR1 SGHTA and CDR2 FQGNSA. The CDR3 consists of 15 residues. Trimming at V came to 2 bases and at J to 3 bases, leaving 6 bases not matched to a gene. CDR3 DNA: TGTGCCAGCAGCTTAATTAAGGGGGCTGACTATGGCTACACCTTC. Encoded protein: CASSLIKGADYGYTF.

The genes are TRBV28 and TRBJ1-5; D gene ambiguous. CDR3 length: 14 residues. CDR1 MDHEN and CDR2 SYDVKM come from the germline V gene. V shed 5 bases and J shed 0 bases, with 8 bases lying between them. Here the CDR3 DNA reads TGTGCCAGCAGTGGAGGGAATAGCAATCAGCCCCAGCATTTT. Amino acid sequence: CASSGGNSNQPQHF.

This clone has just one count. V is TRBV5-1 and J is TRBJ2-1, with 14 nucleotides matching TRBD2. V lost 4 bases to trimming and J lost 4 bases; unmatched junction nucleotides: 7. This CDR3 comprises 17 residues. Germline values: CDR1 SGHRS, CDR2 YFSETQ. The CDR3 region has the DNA TGCGCCAGCAGCCCGGGGACTAGCGGGAGCCTTTACAATGAGCAGTTCTTC. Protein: CASSPGTSGSLYNEQFF. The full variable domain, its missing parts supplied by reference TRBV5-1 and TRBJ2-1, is KAGVTQTPRYLIKTRGQQVTLSCSPISGHRSVSWYQQTPGQGLQFLFEYFSETQRNKGNFPGRFSGRQFSNSRSEMNVSTLELGDSALYLCASSPGTSGSLYNEQFFGPGTRLTVL.

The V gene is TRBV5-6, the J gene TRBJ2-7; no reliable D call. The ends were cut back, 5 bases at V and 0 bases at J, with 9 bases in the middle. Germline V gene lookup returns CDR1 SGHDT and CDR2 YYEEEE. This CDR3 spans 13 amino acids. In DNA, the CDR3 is TGTGCCAGCAGTTCGGACCTCTCCTACGAGCAGTACTTC. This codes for CASSSDLSYEQYF. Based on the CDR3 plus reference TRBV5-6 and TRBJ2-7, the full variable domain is DAGVTQSPTHLIKTRGQQVTLRCSPKSGHDTVSWYQQALGQGPQFIFQYYEEEERQRGNFPDRFSGHQFPNYSSELNVNALLLGDSALYLCASSSDLSYEQYFGPGTRLTVT.

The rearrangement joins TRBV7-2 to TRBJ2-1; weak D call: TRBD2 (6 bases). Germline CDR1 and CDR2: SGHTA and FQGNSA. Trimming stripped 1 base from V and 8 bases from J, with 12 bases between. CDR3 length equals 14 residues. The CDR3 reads CASSLVRGRDEQFF. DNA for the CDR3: TGTGCCAGCAGCTTAGTGCGGGGTAGGGATGAGCAGTTCTTC.

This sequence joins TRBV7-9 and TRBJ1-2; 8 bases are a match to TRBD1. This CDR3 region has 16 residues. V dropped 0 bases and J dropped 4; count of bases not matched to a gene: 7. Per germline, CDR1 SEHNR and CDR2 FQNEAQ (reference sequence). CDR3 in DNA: TGTGCCAGCAGCTTAGCAGGGACAGGAACTCTCTATGGCTACACCTTC. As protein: CASSLAGTGTLYGYTF.

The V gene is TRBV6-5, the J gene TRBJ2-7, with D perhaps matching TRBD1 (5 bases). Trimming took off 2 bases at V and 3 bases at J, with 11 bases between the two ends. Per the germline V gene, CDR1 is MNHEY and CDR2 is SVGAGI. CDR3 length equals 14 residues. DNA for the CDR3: TGTGCCAGCAGTTACAGGCGACAGAACTACGAGCAGTACTTC. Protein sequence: CASSYRRQNYEQYF.

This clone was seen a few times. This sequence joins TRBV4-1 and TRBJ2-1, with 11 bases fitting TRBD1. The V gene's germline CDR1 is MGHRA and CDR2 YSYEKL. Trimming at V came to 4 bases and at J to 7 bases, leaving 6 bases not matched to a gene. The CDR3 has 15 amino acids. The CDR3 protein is CASSRGQGAWNEQFF. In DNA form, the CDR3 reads TGCGCCAGCAGCCGAGGACAGGGGGCTTGGAATGAGCAGTTCTTC.

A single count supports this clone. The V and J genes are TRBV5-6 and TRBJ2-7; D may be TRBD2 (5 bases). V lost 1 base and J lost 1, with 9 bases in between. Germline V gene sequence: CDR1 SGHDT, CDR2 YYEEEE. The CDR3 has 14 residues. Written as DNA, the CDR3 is TGTGCCAGCAGCTTGTACGAGGGTTCCTACGAGCAGTACTTC. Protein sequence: CASSLYEGSYEQYF.

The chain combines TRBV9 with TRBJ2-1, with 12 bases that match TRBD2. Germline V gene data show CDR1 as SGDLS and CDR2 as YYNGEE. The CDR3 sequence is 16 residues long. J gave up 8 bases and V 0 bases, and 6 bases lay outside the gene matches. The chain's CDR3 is CASSVVLAGGLDEQFF. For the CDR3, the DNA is TGTGCCAGCAGCGTAGTACTAGCGGGAGGTTTGGATGAGCAGTTCTTC.

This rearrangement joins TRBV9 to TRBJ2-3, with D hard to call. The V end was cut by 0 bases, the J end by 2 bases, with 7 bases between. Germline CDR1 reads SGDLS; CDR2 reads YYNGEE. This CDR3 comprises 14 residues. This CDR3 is CASSVVQTTDTQYF. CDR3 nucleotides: TGTGCCAGCAGCGTAGTACAGACCACAGATACGCAGTATTTT.

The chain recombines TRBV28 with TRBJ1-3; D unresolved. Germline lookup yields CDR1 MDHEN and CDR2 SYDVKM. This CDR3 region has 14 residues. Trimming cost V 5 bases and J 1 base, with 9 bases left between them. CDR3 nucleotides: TGTGCCAGCAGTAGGCGAGATTCTGGAAACACCATATATTTT. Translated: CASSRRDSGNTIYF. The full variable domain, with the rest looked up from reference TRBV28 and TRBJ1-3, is DVKVTQSSRYLVKRTGEKVFLECVQDMDHENMFWYRQDPGLGLRLIYFSYDVKMKEKGDIPEGYSVSREKKERFSLILESASTNQTSMYLCASSRRDSGNTIYFGEGSWLTVV.

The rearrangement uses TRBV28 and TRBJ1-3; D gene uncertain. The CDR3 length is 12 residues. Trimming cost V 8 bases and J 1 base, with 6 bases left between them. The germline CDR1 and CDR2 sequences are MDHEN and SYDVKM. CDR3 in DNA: TGTGCCAGCCAGACATCTGGAAACACCATATATTTT. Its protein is CASQTSGNTIYF. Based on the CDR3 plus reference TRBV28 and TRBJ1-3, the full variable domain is DVKVTQSSRYLVKRTGEKVFLECVQDMDHENMFWYRQDPGLGLRLIYFSYDVKMKEKGDIPEGYSVSREKKERFSLILESASTNQTSMYLCASQTSGNTIYFGEGSWLTVV.